Sequencing of this T cell receptor beta chain was carried out in a study of read filtering for tumor transcriptome and immune sequencing. Study context: The cohort had some 16 men and approximately 15 women aged about 45 to 80, mean about 70 years.

There are many counts of this clonotype. From roughly 0.4 ug of RNA, a library with molecular barcoded alpha/delta and beta/gamma adaptors was made. MiXCR was run by TCRdb on the reads, yielding one entry per CDR3 protein. Of around 65,000 distinct CDR3 sequences listed, less than 20% were seen once; the top ten hold around 9.9%. Per germline, CDR1 SEHNR and CDR2 FQNEAQ (reference sequence). The V end was cut by 5 bases, the J end by 4 bases, with 9 bases between. CDR3 length: 12 residues. The chain has TRBV7-9 and TRBJ2-7, with unresolved D. Sequencing input: a population of CD138-negative cells sorted from bone marrow. The receptor comes from a donor aged 40 or over with multiple myeloma. Here the CDR3 reads CASSEDPYEQYF. The DNA of the CDR3 is TGTGCCAGCAGCGAGGACCCTTACGAGCAGTACTTC. Using reference TRBV7-9 and TRBJ2-7 for the parts outside the CDR3, the full variable domain is DTGVSQNPRHKITKRGQNVTFRCDPISEHNRLYWYRQTLGQGPEFLTYFQNEAQLEKSRLLSDRFSAERPKGSFSTLEIQRTEQGDSAMYLCASSEDPYEQYFGPGTRLTVT.